The T cell receptor (beta chain) described here comes from a study of beta chain features in type 1 diabetes. About the study: Researchers looked at roughly 100,000,000 sorted cells across all samples.

Germline V gives CDR1 GTSNPN, CDR2 SVGIG (reference sequence). This CDR3 spans 15 amino acids. The V end lost 4 bases, the J end lost 2 bases, and 14 bases lay between the germline ends. On this clone itself: Its antigen is not known.

Sequenced material consisted of expressed TCRB transcripts (all of the isolated RNA was reverse transcribed). Produced via immunoSEQ multiplex PCR; TCRdb's table is partial and in-frame only. This sample has a few hundred thousand clones; 15% to 20% occur once, and the top ten carry about 0.078%. Study-wide results and limits: Insertions at VDJ junctions were less frequent in type 1 diabetes patients. These patients also deleted more nucleotides at the same junctions. When cDNA is sequenced, cells with high TCR expression could be over-represented. The study found moderately but significantly shorter TCRB CDR3s in all four CD4+ subsets of Type 1 diabetes patients. In comparison with healthy donors, patients had naive, central memory and Treg TCRB repertoires that appeared more similar.

The chain links TRBV30 to TRBJ2-2, with D possibly being TRBD2 (6 bases). This TCR was recovered from a man aged 30 to 45 with type 1 diabetes. Sequenced: naive CD4+ T cells from blood. The CDR3 nucleotides read TGTGCCTGGAAATCGACTAGATTAAACACCGGGGAGCTGTTTTTT. It encodes CAWKSTRLNTGELFF.